The 22 T cell receptor beta chains in this list originate from one sample, sequenced in a study of cytomegalovirus exposure and HLA in healthy donors (dated by TCRdb to about 2017). The library was made by the immunoSEQ multiplex PCR assay. The multiplex PCR relied on a mix of 60 forward primers for TCR Vbeta segments and 13 reverse primers for TCR Jbeta segments. This immuneACCESS table, as held by TCRdb, lists in-frame sequences with V and J called but not all clones. Of the missing ones, under half trace to an unresolved V gene in checked studies; the others have no known cause. In this sample's table one finds roughly 190,000 clones. The ten largest clones add up to 5.5% to 7.5% of the sample. Sample: PBMCs. The source is a man aged 25 to 45 in good health and CMV-seronegative.

The J gene is TRBJ2-7, the V gene TRBV7-8, with 7 positions matching TRBD2. V lost 5 bases and J lost 2; bases outside the gene matches: 6. This CDR3 has 14 residues. Germline CDR1 reads SGHVS; CDR2 reads FQNEAQ. CDR3 coding DNA: TGTGCCAGCAGCACCGGGGGGACTGCCTACGAGCAGTACTTC. This encodes CASSTGGTAYEQYF.

V gene TRBV28 combines with J gene TRBJ1-2; D possibly corresponds to TRBD1 (5 bases). V lost 6 bases to trimming and J lost 2 bases, with 10 bases between them. The CDR3 is made up of 13 amino acids. CDR1 and CDR2 from the germline V gene are MDHEN and SYDVKM. The chain's CDR3 is CASRPPGNYGYTF. The CDR3 DNA sequence: TGTGCCAGCAGGCCCCCAGGGAACTATGGCTACACCTTC.

CDR3 sequence (DNA): TGTGCCACCAGCAGAGTTGGGACAGGGGGCGGATACGAGCAGTACTTC. Protein: CATSRVGTGGGYEQYF. The chain uses TRBV15 and TRBJ2-7; 12 nucleotides match TRBD1. Trimming removed 1 base from V and 4 bases from J; junction bases left unmatched: 5. The CDR3 has 16 amino acids. Germline values: CDR1 LNHNV, CDR2 YYDKDF (reference sequence).

The rearrangement links TRBV6-1 to TRBJ1-5; 10 positions match TRBD1. The CDR3 extends over 13 amino acids. The trim removed 8 bases at V and 7 bases at J, leaving 5 bases unmatched. Per the germline V gene, CDR1 is MNHNS and CDR2 is SASEGT. In DNA form, the CDR3 reads TGTGCCAGCGGACAGGGGGTCGACCAGCCCCAGCATTTT. Its translation: CASGQGVDQPQHF.

V usage is TRBV5-1 and J usage is TRBJ2-1; 13 positions agree with TRBD2. Germline CDR1 reads SGHRS; CDR2 reads YFSETQ. The V and J ends lost 4 bases and 10 bases, in that order; junction bases with no gene match: 8. The length of the CDR3 is 15 residues. In DNA form, the CDR3 reads TGCGCCAGCAGCCCGAGGACTAGCGGGAGTATAGAGCAGTTCTTC. As protein: CASSPRTSGSIEQFF.

The CDR3 DNA follows: TGTGCCAGCAGCCCGGTGAGGGGGCGGTATGATACGCAGTATTTT. Translation: CASSPVRGRYDTQYF. V usage is TRBV4-2 and J usage is TRBJ2-3; 7 bases are shared with TRBD1. Germline lookup yields CDR1 LGHNA and CDR2 YNFKEQ. CDR3 length equals 15 residues. V trimming: 4 bases; J trimming: 6 bases; junction bases outside the gene matches: 10.

V gene TRBV6-5 combines with J gene TRBJ1-4; maybe TRBD1 (5 bases). CDR3 length: 16 residues. Trimming removed 0 bases at V and 7 bases at J, with 15 bases between. Germline V gene data show CDR1 as MNHEY and CDR2 as SVGAGI. The CDR3 region has the DNA TGTGCCAGCAGTTACTCGAAGCCAGGGTTAAGTGAAAAACTGTTTTTT. Encoded protein: CASSYSKPGLSEKLFF.

The rearrangement joins TRBV18 to TRBJ1-4; the D is unclear. The V gene's germline CDR1 is KGHSH and CDR2 LQKENI. Trimming removed 2 bases from V and 10 bases from J, with 11 bases in between. This CDR3 has 13 residues. The DNA for the CDR3 is TGTGCCAGCTCACCAACACCCTTTGGAAAACTGTTTTTT. Protein sequence: CASSPTPFGKLFF.

The chain combines TRBV6-5 with TRBJ2-2, with 7 bases matching TRBD1. The ends lost 6 bases at V and 1 base at J; junction bases unmatched: 5. This CDR3 has 15 amino acids. Per germline, CDR1 MNHEY and CDR2 SVGAGI. The CDR3 DNA reads TGTGCCAGCAGCCGACAGGGCCAGAACACCGGGGAGCTGTTTTTT. Its translation: CASSRQGQNTGELFF.

The chain carries TRBV7-2 and TRBJ2-5; 13 bases map to TRBD2. The germline V gene encodes CDR1 SGHTA and CDR2 FQGNSA. Trimming took 5 bases from V and 5 from J; bases not matched to a gene: 5. CDR3 size: 15 residues. The CDR3 spells CASSPRLAGGETQYF. The CDR3 DNA reads TGTGCCAGCAGCCCACGACTAGCGGGGGGTGAGACCCAGTACTTC.

The gene calls are TRBV2 and TRBJ2-7, with D perhaps matching TRBD2 (7 bases). This CDR3 is 15 amino acids long. Per the germline V gene, CDR1 is SNHLY and CDR2 is FYNNEI. The V and J ends lost 7 bases and 0 bases respectively, with 16 bases between them. DNA of the CDR3: TGTGCCAGCAAAGGGGGGGGCAGGAACTCCTACGAGCAGTACTTC. Its protein is CASKGGGRNSYEQYF.

This chain connects TRBV28 to TRBJ1-2, with 9 bases fitting TRBD1. The length of the CDR3 is 14 residues. The J segment lost 4 bases and the V segment lost 8 bases, leaving 8 bases of the junction unmatched. Germline assignment: CDR1 MDHEN and CDR2 SYDVKM. The CDR3 DNA sequence: TGTGCCAGCCGAACAGGGGGCGCTTCCTATGGCTACACCTTC. It specifies CASRTGGASYGYTF.

The CDR3 sequence: CASSSTTRLQETQYF. Here the CDR3 DNA reads TGTGCCAGCAGCTCGACGACTAGACTCCAAGAGACCCAGTACTTC. The rearrangement links TRBV7-2 to TRBJ2-5; TRBD2 might be the D (6 bases). V lost 4 bases and J 1 base, leaving 13 bases between the germline ends. Per the germline V gene, CDR1 is SGHTA and CDR2 is FQGNSA. CDR3 length equals 15 residues.

The rearrangement uses TRBV11-3 and TRBJ2-5; perhaps TRBD2 as D (6 bases). The CDR3 is 14 residues long. Germline-derived CDR1 and CDR2 are SGHNT and YENEEA. Trimming pared 1 base from V and 5 bases from J, leaving 11 bases between. In DNA, the CDR3 is TGTGCCAGCAGCTTAGGGGTTGGGGGGGAGACCCAGTACTTC. It encodes CASSLGVGGETQYF. Full variable domain (remainder filled in from reference TRBV11-3 and TRBJ2-5): EAGVVQSPRYKIIEKKQPVAFWCNPISGHNTLYWYLQNLGQGPELLIRYENEEAVDDSQLPKDRFSAERLKGVDSTLKIQPAELGDSAVYLCASSLGVGGETQYFGPGTRLLVL.

The rearrangement links TRBV28 to TRBJ2-1, with TRBD1 matching over 7 bases. Trimming took 7 bases from V and 3 from J; bases not matched to a gene: 9. There are 15 residues in the CDR3. Per the germline V gene, CDR1 is MDHEN and CDR2 is SYDVKM. CDR3 sequence: CASTTPRTGYNEQFF. CDR3 nucleotides: TGTGCCAGCACGACCCCCCGGACAGGCTACAATGAGCAGTTCTTC.

The chain uses TRBV7-3 and TRBJ2-1; 12 positions agree with TRBD2. This CDR3 region has 15 residues. Germline V gene data show CDR1 as SGHTA and CDR2 as FQGTGA. V trimming: 3 bases; J trimming: 7 bases; junction bases outside the gene matches: 4. In DNA form, the CDR3 reads TGTGCCAGCAGCTTCGGAGGGACTAGCGGGAATGAGCAGTTCTTC. Its protein product is CASSFGGTSGNEQFF.

The genes are TRBV5-1 and TRBJ2-6; TRBD1 matches at 7 bases. Germline CDR1 reads SGHRS; CDR2 reads YFSETQ. After removal of 4 bases from V and 2 bases from J, the junction contained 9 bases not matched to a gene. This CDR3 comprises 17 residues. CDR3 bases: TGCGCCAGCAGCGGGACGAACAGGGGAGCTGGGGCCAACGTCCTGACTTTC. The encoded protein is CASSGTNRGAGANVLTF.

This rearrangement joins TRBV4-2 to TRBJ1-1; D uncertain. This CDR3 contains 14 residues. The germline V gene has CDR1 LGHNA and CDR2 YNFKEQ. Trimming left V 0 bases short and J 7 bases short, with 12 bases between. The CDR3 DNA is TGTGCCAGCAGCCAAGAAGCAGTCCGGGTTGAAGCTTTCTTT. Translated, it gives CASSQEAVRVEAFF.

J is TRBJ1-1 and V is TRBV11-3; 7 bases line up with TRBD1. Germline loops: CDR1 SGHNT, CDR2 YENEEA. This CDR3 region has 13 residues. V shed 0 bases, J shed 8 bases, and the junction held 3 bases outside the gene matches. CDR3 coding DNA: TGTGCCAGCAGCTTAGAAGAGGACAGGGAAGCTTTCTTT. Its protein is CASSLEEDREAFF.

The chain carries TRBV7-2 and TRBJ2-6, with D possibly TRBD1 on 6 matching bases. The germline V gene has CDR1 SGHTA and CDR2 FQGNSA. The CDR3 contains 18 residues. V gave up 5 bases and J gave up 0 bases, with 17 bases separating them. The CDR3 sequence: CASSTLPGAPSGANVLTF. The CDR3 nucleotides are TGTGCCAGCAGCACCCTGCCAGGGGCCCCCTCTGGGGCCAACGTCCTGACTTTC.

The chain is built from TRBV10-3 and TRBJ2-7; D unresolved. The germline gives CDR1 ENHRY, CDR2 SYGVKD. The CDR3 loop spans 11 amino acids. Trimming pared 4 bases from V and 4 bases from J, leaving 5 bases between. As DNA, the CDR3 is TGTGCCATCAGTGCGAGTTACGAGCAGTACTTC. Protein: CAISASYEQYF.

The rearrangement uses TRBV12-5 and TRBJ1-2; 7 nucleotides match TRBD1. The ends lost 1 base at V and 6 bases at J; junction bases unmatched: 8. The V gene's germline CDR1 is LGHNT and CDR2 FRNRAP. The CDR3 is 15 amino acids. This chain's CDR3 is CASGLASGTVDGYTF. In nucleotides, the CDR3 is TGTGCTAGTGGTTTGGCCTCCGGGACAGTGGATGGCTACACCTTC.